The 19 T cell receptor beta chains listed next were all sequenced from one sample in a study of blood T cells in healthy people across ages. The second PCR ran about 6 to 12 cycles with a sample-barcoded 5' primer and J-beta primers. TCRdb reprocessed the 5' RACE reads via MiXCR and lists one record per CDR3 protein. The table records 700,000 to 800,000 distinct CDR3 sequences, 43% of them present only once. The sequenced material came from blood. The source of these receptors is a woman between 55 and 75 years old in good health.

There are a few counts of this clonotype. J is TRBJ2-5 and V is TRBV7-2; D remains unclear. CDR1 and CDR2 from the germline V gene are SGHTA and FQGNSA. The CDR3 extends over 14 amino acids. V was clipped by 1 base and J by 5 bases, with 11 bases between them. DNA for the CDR3: TGTGCCAGCAGCTTAGTCCCTATTGGGGAGACCCAGTACTTC. Translating gives CASSLVPIGETQYF.

This chain connects TRBV7-9 to TRBJ1-1; no clear D gene. Trimming stripped 8 bases from V and 0 bases from J, with 4 bases between. CDR1 and CDR2 (germline): SEHNR, FQNEAQ (reference sequence). The CDR3 spans 11 residues. This CDR3 is CASALNTEAFF. CDR3 in DNA: TGTGCCAGCGCCTTGAACACTGAAGCTTTCTTT.

V usage is TRBV20-1 and J usage is TRBJ2-1, with TRBD2 matching over 11 bases. The J call may be in error: the DNA end matches TRBJ2-7 better. The CDR3 runs 19 residues. The germline V gene encodes CDR1 DFQATT and CDR2 SNEGSKA (reference sequence). This CDR3 is CSATDGLAGGYHAYNEQYF. For the CDR3, the DNA is TGCAGTGCTACCGACGGTCTAGCGGGAGGTTACCACGCCTACAATGAGCAGTACTTC.

In its sample, this clonotype was seen many times. The V call is TRBV29-1, the J call TRBJ2-1; D gene ambiguous. The CDR3 is 12 residues long. Trimming cost V 8 bases and J 6 bases, with 14 bases left between them. CDR1 is SQVTM, CDR2 ANQGSEA, per germline. The CDR3 sequence is CSPPRWGNEQFF. CDR3 in DNA: TGCAGCCCACCCCGGTGGGGCAATGAGCAGTTCTTC.

This chain connects TRBV12-3 or TRBV12-4 to TRBJ2-7; 7 nucleotides agree with TRBD1. V trimming: 1 base; J trimming: 1 base; junction bases outside the gene matches: 7. The CDR3 is 16 amino acids. CDR3 bases: TGTGCCAGCAGTTTAGTCAGGGGGAAGGCTTCCTACGAGCAGTACTTC. Translation: CASSLVRGKASYEQYF.

The V and J genes are TRBV5-5 and TRBJ2-5; D is ambiguous. The end of the DNA is better explained by TRBJ2-7, so the J call may be wrong. CDR3 size: 14 residues. Germline CDR1 and CDR2: SGHKS and YYEKEE (reference sequence). CDR3 protein: CASSLASAGFEQYF. The CDR3 bases are TGTGCCAGCAGCTTGGCCTCAGCCGGGTTCGAGCAGTACTTC.

The chain couples TRBV2 to TRBJ2-1; D unclear. This CDR3 spans 16 amino acids. Per the germline V gene, CDR1 is SNHLY and CDR2 is FYNNEI. Trimming pared 2 bases from V and 8 bases from J, leaving 19 bases between. The CDR3 DNA is TGTGCCAGCAGTGAAATAAACGACTGGATTAAGGATGAGCAGTTCTTC. It translates to CASSEINDWIKDEQFF.

The chain combines TRBV12-3 or TRBV12-4 with TRBJ2-7, with 7 bases aligning to TRBD1. The CDR3 is made up of 15 amino acids. The J segment lost 1 base and the V segment lost 5 bases, leaving 8 bases of the junction unmatched. The CDR3 region has the DNA TGTGCCAGCAGTCTCCGAGTGGGACAGTCCTACGAGCAGTACTTC. This gives the protein CASSLRVGQSYEQYF.

This clonotype has a handful of counts. The J gene is TRBJ2-5, the V gene TRBV7-3; TRBD2 matches 12 bases. The V gene end was trimmed by 1 base and the J gene end by 6 bases; junction bases not matched to a gene: 6. The CDR3 is made up of 16 amino acids. Germline assignment: CDR1 SGHTA and CDR2 FQGTGA. DNA of the CDR3: TGTGCCAGCAGCTTAAGTGCTAGCGGGGGGGCCCAGACCCAGTACTTC. Encoded protein: CASSLSASGGAQTQYF. The full variable domain, completed using reference TRBV7-3 and TRBJ2-5, is GAGVSQTPSNKVTEKGKYVELRCDPISGHTALYWYRQSLGQGPEFLIYFQGTGAADDSGLPNDRFFAVRPEGSVSTLKIQRTERGDSAVYLCASSLSASGGAQTQYFGPGTRLLVL.

This clonotype was detected many times. V is TRBV14 and J is TRBJ2-7, with D hard to call. Germline V gene lookup returns CDR1 SGHDN and CDR2 FVKESK. V was shortened by 4 bases and J by 0 bases, with 10 bases between the two germline ends. CDR3 size: 14 residues. The CDR3 reads CASSRDLASYEQYF. CDR3 coding DNA: TGTGCCAGCAGCCGGGATCTCGCCTCCTACGAGCAGTACTTC.

A remark on this clonotype: One junction end does not reproduce the germline sequence, and a read error may be involved. This chain links TRBV7-3 with TRBJ2-1; 8 bases are a match to TRBD2. The CDR3 spans 16 residues. The germline V gene has CDR1 SGHTA and CDR2 FQGTGA. The CDR3 DNA reads as TGTGCCAGCAACTTAGGTGGGCTAGCGGGCCTCAATGAGCAGTTCTTC. Translating it yields CASNLGGLAGLNEQFF. Full variable domain (rest looked up from reference TRBV7-3 and TRBJ2-1): GAGVSQTPSNKVTEKGKYVELRCDPISGHTALYWYRQSLGQGPEFLIYFQGTGAADDSGLPNDRFFAVRPEGSVSTLKIQRTERGDSAVYLCASNLGGLAGLNEQFFGPGTRLTVL.

The V gene is TRBV7-2, the J gene TRBJ1-4; 9 bases are a match to TRBD1. This CDR3 is 16 amino acids long. Trimming at V came to 5 bases and at J to 5 bases, leaving 9 bases not matched to a gene. Germline V CDR1 and CDR2: SGHTA, FQGNSA. The CDR3 DNA sequence: TGTGCCAGCAGCACCCGGGACAGGGCCCAGAATGAAAAACTGTTTTTT. Protein sequence: CASSTRDRAQNEKLFF.

The V call is TRBV3-1, the J call TRBJ2-7; 8 nucleotides align to TRBD2. CDR3 length: 15 amino acids. Losses at the gene ends were 4 bases for V and 4 bases for J; bases not matched to a gene: 9. Germline loops: CDR1 LGHDT, CDR2 YNNKEL (reference sequence). CDR3 residues: CASSPYGLAGYEQYF. The CDR3 DNA reads as TGTGCCAGCAGCCCCTATGGACTAGCTGGTTACGAGCAGTACTTC.

This clonotype was found a few times. The chain recombines TRBV20-1 with TRBJ1-1, with D unresolved. The CDR3 length is 15 residues. V lost 4 bases, J lost 2 bases, and 17 bases lay in between. Germline CDR1 reads DFQATT; CDR2 reads SNEGSKA (reference sequence). The CDR3 DNA follows: TGCAGTGCTACATCTCGATCCAGCATTAACACTGAAGCTTTCTTT. Its protein is CSATSRSSINTEAFF.

This clonotype was counted only a few times. V gene TRBV20-1 combines with J gene TRBJ2-6, with a tentative D call TRBD1 (5 bases). In germline, CDR1 is DFQATT, CDR2 SNEGSKA (reference sequence). The CDR3 is 17 amino acids. V lost 1 base and J lost 0, with 13 bases in between. CDR3 amino acids: CSARGREPISGANVLTF. The DNA of the CDR3 is TGCAGTGCTAGAGGCAGGGAACCCATCTCTGGGGCCAACGTCCTGACTTTC.

V gene TRBV9 combines with J gene TRBJ2-7; D remains ambiguous. CDR1 and CDR2 (germline): SGDLS, YYNGEE. CDR3 size: 16 residues. V lost 1 base, J lost 2 bases, and 16 bases lay in between. The CDR3 region is CASSVNPAGDPYEQYF. The CDR3 bases are TGTGCCAGCAGCGTAAACCCCGCTGGGGATCCCTACGAGCAGTACTTC.

In this sample, this clonotype turned up a few times. The chain couples TRBV3-1 to TRBJ1-2; D ambiguous. V gave up 3 bases and J gave up 8 bases, with 19 bases separating them. There are 15 residues in the CDR3. Germline CDR1 and CDR2: LGHDT and YNNKEL (reference sequence). Written as DNA, the CDR3 is TGTGCCAGCAGCCATCTTGTCGGTGGTGTCGAGGGCTACACCTTC. It is translated as CASSHLVGGVEGYTF.

The sample holds a few counts of this clonotype. The chain is built from TRBV20-1 and TRBJ1-2, with D maybe TRBD1 (5 bases). The CDR3 length is 13 residues. Germline loops: CDR1 DFQATT, CDR2 SNEGSKA (reference sequence). Trimming removed 5 bases at V and 3 bases at J, with 13 bases between. The CDR3 sequence is CSASGQDDYGYTF. In DNA form, the CDR3 reads TGCAGTGCTTCGGGGCAGGATGACTATGGCTACACCTTC.

The chain combines TRBV7-9 with TRBJ2-3; D is possibly TRBD2 (5 bases). Germline V gene sequence: CDR1 SEHNR, CDR2 FQNEAQ (reference sequence). The CDR3 covers 16 residues. Trimming pared 4 bases from V and 3 bases from J, leaving 17 bases between. CDR3 amino acids: CASSSPRSGGTDTQYF. DNA of the CDR3: TGTGCCAGCAGCTCTCCTAGAAGCGGTGGTACAGATACGCAGTATTTT.